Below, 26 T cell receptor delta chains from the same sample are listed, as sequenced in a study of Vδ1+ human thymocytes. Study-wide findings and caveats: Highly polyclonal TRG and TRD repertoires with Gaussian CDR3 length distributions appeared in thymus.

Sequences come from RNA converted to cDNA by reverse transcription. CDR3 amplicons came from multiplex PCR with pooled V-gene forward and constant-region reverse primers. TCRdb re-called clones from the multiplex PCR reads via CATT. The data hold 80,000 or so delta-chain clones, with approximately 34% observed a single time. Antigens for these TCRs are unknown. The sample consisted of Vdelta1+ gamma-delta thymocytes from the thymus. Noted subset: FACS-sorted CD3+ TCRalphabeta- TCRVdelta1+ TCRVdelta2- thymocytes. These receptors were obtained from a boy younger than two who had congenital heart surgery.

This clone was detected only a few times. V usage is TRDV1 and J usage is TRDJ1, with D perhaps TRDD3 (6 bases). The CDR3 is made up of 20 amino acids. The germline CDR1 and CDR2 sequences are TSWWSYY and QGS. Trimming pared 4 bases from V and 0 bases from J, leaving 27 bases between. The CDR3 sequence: CALGVIFSSLIRVYTDKLIF. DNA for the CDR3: TGTGCTCTTGGGGTGATATTTTCCTCCTTGATACGGGTCTACACCGATAAACTCATCTTT.

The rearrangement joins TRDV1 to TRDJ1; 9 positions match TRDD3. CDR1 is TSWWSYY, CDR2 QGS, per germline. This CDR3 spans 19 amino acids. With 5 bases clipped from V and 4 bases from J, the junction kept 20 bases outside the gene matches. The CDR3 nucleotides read TGTGCTCTTGGGTATACTTCACGTGCTCCCCTGGGGGATCACGATAAACTCATCTTT. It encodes CALGYTSRAPLGDHDKLIF.

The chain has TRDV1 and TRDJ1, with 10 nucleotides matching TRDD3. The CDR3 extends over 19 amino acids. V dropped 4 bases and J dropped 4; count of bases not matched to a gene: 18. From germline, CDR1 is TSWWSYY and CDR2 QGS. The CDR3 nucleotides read TGTGCTCTTGGGGGCGACCCGTACTACTGGGGGATGAAATTCGATAAACTCATCTTT. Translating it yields CALGGDPYYWGMKFDKLIF.

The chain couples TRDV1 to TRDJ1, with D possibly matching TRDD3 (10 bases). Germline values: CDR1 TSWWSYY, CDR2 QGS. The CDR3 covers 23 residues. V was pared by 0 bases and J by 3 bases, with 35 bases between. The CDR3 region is CALGELRAFLLLGDWSSADKLIF. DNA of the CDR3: TGTGCTCTTGGGGAACTAAGGGCCTTCCTACTACTGGGGGATTGGAGTAGTGCCGATAAACTCATCTTT.

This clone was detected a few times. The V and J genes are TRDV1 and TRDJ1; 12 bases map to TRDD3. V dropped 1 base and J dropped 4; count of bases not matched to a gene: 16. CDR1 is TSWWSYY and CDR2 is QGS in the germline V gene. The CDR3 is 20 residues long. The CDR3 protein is CALGEPIRLPAGGYGDKLIF. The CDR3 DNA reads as TGTGCTCTTGGGGAACCCATTCGACTTCCTGCTGGGGGATACGGCGATAAACTCATCTTT.

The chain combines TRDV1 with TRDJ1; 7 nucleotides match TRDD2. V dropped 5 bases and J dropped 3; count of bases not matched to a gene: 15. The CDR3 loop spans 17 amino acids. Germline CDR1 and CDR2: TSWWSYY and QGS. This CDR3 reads CALGTPAFLQVPDKLIF. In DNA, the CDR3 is TGTGCTCTTGGGACCCCGGCCTTCCTGCAGGTCCCCGATAAACTCATCTTT.

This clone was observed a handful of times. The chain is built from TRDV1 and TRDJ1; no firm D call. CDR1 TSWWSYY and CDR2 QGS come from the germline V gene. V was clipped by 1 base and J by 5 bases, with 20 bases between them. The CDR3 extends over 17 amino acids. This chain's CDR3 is CALGEPALVGETDKLIF. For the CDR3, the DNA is TGTGCTCTTGGGGAACCGGCCTTGGTGGGAGAAACTGATAAACTCATCTTT.

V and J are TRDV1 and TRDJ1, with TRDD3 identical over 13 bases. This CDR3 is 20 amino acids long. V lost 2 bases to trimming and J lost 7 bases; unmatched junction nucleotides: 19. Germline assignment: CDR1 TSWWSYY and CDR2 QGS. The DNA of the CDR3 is TGTGCTCTTGGGGAAAGGCCTTCCTACTGGGGGATACGCGATAACGGTAAACTCATCTTT. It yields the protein CALGERPSYWGIRDNGKLIF.

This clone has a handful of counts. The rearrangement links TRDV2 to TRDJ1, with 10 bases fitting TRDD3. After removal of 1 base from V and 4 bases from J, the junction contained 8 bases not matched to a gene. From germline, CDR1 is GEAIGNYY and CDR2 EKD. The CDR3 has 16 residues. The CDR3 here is CACDTPGGIRNDKLIF. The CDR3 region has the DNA TGTGCCTGTGACACACCGGGGGGGATACGTAACGATAAACTCATCTTT.

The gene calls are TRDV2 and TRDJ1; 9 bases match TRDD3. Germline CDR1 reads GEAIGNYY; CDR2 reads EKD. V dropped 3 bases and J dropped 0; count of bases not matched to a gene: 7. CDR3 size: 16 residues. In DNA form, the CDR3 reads TGTGCCTGTGACCCCGTACTGGGGGAACACACCGATAAACTCATCTTT. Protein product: CACDPVLGEHTDKLIF.

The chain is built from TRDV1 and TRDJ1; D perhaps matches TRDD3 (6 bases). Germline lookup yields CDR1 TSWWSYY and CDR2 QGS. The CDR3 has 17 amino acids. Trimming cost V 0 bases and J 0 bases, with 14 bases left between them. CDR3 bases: TGTGCTCTTGGGGAACTCTGGGGCGTCACCTACACCGATAAACTCATCTTT. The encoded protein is CALGELWGVTYTDKLIF.

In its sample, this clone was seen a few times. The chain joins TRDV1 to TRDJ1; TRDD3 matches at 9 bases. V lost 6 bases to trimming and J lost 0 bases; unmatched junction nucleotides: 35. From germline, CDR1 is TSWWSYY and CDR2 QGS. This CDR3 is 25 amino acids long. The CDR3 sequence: CALGGGLPTPTLLGIRLSHTDKLIF. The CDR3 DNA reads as TGTGCTCTTGGAGGTGGGCTACCAACTCCAACCTTACTGGGGATACGCCTGTCGCACACCGATAAACTCATCTTT.

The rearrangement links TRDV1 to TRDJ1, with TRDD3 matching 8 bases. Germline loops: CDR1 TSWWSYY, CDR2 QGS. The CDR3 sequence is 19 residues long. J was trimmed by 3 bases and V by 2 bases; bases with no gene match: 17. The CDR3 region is CALGEKTYFKGYEADKLIF. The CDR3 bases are TGTGCTCTTGGGGAAAAAACCTACTTCAAGGGATACGAGGCCGATAAACTCATCTTT.

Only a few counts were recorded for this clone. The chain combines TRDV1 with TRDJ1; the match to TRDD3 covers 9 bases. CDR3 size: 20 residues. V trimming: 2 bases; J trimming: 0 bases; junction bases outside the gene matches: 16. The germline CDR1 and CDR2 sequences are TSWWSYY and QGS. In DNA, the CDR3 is TGTGCTCTTGGGGAAGGGTCTTTCGTACTGGGGGACCCGTACACCGATAAACTCATCTTT. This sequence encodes CALGEGSFVLGDPYTDKLIF.

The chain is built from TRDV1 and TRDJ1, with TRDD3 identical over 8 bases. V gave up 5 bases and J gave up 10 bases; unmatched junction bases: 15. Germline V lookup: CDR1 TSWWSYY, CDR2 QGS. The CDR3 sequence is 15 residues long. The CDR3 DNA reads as TGTGCTCTTGGGAAAGGAGGAGGGATACGCGGTAGACTCATCTTT. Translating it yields CALGKGGGIRGRLIF.

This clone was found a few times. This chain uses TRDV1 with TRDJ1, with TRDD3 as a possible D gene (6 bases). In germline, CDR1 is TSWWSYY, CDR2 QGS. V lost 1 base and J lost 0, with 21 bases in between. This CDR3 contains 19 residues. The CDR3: CALGEQGLVLGMDTDKLIF. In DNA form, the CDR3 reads TGTGCTCTTGGGGAACAAGGATTAGTTCTGGGGATGGACACCGATAAACTCATCTTT.

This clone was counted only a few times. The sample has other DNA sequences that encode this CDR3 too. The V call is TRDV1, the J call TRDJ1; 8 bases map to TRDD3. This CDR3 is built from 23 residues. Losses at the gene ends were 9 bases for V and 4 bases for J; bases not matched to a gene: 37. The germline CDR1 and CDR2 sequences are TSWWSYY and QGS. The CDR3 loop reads CALLGSAGHLRDTRWWTGDKLIF. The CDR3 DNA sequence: TGTGCTCTCTTGGGGAGTGCGGGCCACTTAAGGGATACGAGGTGGTGGACAGGCGATAAACTCATCTTT.

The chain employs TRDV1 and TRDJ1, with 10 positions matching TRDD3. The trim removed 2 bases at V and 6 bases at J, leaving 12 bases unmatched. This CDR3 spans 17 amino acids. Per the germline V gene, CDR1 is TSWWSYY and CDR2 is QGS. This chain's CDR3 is CALGEYHLLGDLYKLIF. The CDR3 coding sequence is TGTGCTCTTGGGGAATACCATTTACTGGGGGATCTGTATAAACTCATCTTT.

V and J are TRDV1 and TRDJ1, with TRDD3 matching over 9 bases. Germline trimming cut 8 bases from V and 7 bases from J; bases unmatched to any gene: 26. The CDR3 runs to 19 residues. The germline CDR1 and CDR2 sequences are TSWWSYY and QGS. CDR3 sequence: CALLYSLTSFGTGGAKLIF. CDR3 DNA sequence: TGTGCTCTTCTCTATTCTCTTACTTCCTTCGGTACTGGGGGAGCTAAACTCATCTTT.

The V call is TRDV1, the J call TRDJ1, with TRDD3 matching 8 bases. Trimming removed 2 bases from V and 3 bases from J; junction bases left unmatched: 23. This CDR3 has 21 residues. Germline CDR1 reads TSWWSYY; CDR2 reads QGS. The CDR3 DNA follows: TGTGCTCTTGGGGAATTGTCGGATATGAGGACTGGGGGCCCCAGCGCCGATAAACTCATCTTT. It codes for CALGELSDMRTGGPSADKLIF.

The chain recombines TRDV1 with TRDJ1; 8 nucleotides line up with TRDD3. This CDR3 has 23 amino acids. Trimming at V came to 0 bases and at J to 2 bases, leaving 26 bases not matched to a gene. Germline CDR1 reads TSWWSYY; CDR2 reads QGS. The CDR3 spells CALGELVPSPTYFITGGTDKLIF. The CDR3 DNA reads TGTGCTCTTGGGGAACTAGTCCCTTCCCCAACTTACTTTATTACTGGGGGGACCGATAAACTCATCTTT.

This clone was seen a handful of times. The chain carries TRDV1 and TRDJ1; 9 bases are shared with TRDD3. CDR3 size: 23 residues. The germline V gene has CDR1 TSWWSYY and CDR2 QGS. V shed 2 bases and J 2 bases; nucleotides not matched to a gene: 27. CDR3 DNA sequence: TGTGCTCTTGGGGAATTTAGGCCTCCGTTCCTGGGGGATCCCACGGTGGAGACCGATAAACTCATCTTT. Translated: CALGEFRPPFLGDPTVETDKLIF.

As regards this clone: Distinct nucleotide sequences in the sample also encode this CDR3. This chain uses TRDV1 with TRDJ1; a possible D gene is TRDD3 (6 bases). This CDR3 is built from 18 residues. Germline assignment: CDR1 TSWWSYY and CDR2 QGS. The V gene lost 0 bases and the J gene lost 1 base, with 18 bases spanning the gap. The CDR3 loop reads CALGELKGERFPTDKLIF. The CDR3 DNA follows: TGTGCTCTTGGGGAACTTAAGGGGGAAAGGTTTCCCACCGATAAACTCATCTTT.

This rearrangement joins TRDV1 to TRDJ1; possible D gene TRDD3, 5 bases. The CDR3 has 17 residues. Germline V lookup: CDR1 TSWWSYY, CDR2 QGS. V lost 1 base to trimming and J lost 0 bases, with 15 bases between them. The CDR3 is CALGEPLLRIDTDKLIF. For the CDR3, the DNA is TGTGCTCTTGGGGAACCACTCCTCAGGATAGACACCGATAAACTCATCTTT.

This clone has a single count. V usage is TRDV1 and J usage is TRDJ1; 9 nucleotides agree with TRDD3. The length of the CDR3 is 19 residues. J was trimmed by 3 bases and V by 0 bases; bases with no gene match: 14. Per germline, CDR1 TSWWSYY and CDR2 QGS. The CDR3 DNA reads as TGTGCTCTTGGGGAACTTAATCGGGTATTGGGGGATAGGGCCGATAAACTCATCTTT. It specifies CALGELNRVLGDRADKLIF.

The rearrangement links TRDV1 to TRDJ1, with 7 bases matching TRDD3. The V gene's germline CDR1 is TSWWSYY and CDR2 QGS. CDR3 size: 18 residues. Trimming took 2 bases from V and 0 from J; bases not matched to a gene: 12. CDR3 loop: CALGEYPPGGFYTDKLIF. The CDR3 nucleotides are TGTGCTCTTGGGGAATATCCTCCTGGGGGGTTCTACACCGATAAACTCATCTTT.